The rows below give T cell receptor beta chains drawn from one sample of a study of memory CD4+ T cells and cytomegalovirus serostatus. Some clones are missing from TCRdb's copy, which holds only in-frame ones; the method was immunoSEQ multiplex PCR. The sample shows nearly 50,000 clones, roughly 78% of them seen only once. Input material: memory CD4+ T cells from blood. The receptors come from an adult in good health and CMV-seronegative. Both conserved end residues are part of each CDR3. D genes are given only for firm matches. Size tells how often a clone was seen (once, few, many) or the class of an expanded clone, and some rows leave it out.

>-|TRBV19|TRBJ1-5|-
CASKQNHGMGNQPQHF
TGTGCCAGCAAACAGAATCATGGGATGGGCAATCAGCCCCAGCATTTT
>-|TRBV7-9|TRBJ1-2|-
CASSLWDPPSYGYTF
TGTGCCAGCAGCTTATGGGACCCCCCTAGCTATGGCTACACCTTC
>-|TRBV6-6|TRBJ2-7|TRBD1
CASSYPTGGLNEQYF
TGTGCCAGCAGTTACCCTACAGGGGGTCTCAACGAGCAGTACTTC
>-|TRBV2|TRBJ1-5|-
CASSERTQPQHF
TGTGCCAGCAGTGAAAGGACCCAGCCCCAGCATTTT
>medium-sized|TRBV20-1|TRBJ2-7|TRBD1
CSARQGYEQYF
TGCAGTGCTCGACAGGGTTACGAGCAGTACTTC
>-|TRBV6-5|TRBJ1-5|-
CASRSDRSQPQHF
TGTGCCAGCAGGTCCGACAGGAGTCAGCCCCAGCATTTT
>-|TRBV10-2|TRBJ2-5|-
CASSEGPTKRETQYF
TGCGCCAGCAGTGAAGGACCTACGAAACGGGAGACCCAGTACTTC
>-|TRBV2|TRBJ1-1|TRBD1
CASSTRQGSNTEAFF
TGTGCCAGCAGTACCAGACAGGGATCGAACACTGAAGCTTTCTTT
>-|TRBV11-2|TRBJ2-7|TRBD2
CASSFYLADYYEQYF
TGTGCCAGCAGCTTCTATCTAGCGGACTACTACGAGCAGTACTTC
>-|TRBV25-1|TRBJ2-2|-
CASTQPAGGELFF
TGTGCCAGCACCCAACCCGCGGGGGGGGAGCTGTTTTTT
>-|TRBV2|TRBJ2-2|-
CASSGDGPGELFF
TGTGCCAGCAGTGGGGACGGGCCCGGGGAGCTGTTTTTT
>-|TRBV5-4|TRBJ1-2|TRBD1
CASSLGTGGTYGYTF
TGTGCCAGCAGCTTGGGGACAGGGGGGACCTATGGCTACACCTTC